One and the same sample provided the 8 T cell receptor beta chains below, sequenced in a study of cytomegalovirus exposure and HLA in healthy donors (dated by TCRdb to about 2017). The method behind the library was the immunoSEQ multiplex PCR assay. For the multiplex PCR, a mixture combining 60 forward primers for TCR Vbeta segments and 13 reverse primers for TCR Jbeta segments was used. Imported from immuneACCESS, the table was reduced by TCRdb to in-frame sequences with V and J called. These copies leave out some clones; in studies compared against another copy, an unresolved V gene accounts for under half, and the cause of the remainder is not known. This sample holds approximately 220,000 clones; more than 60% were observed only once. The ten largest clonotypes hold around a sixth of the sample. Input material: PBMCs. Receptors were obtained from a man aged 35-49 years in good health and CMV-seronegative.

The CDR3 DNA sequence: TGTGCCAGCAGCTTAGCGCAGGGGGATACTGAAGCTTTCTTT. Translating it yields CASSLAQGDTEAFF. V and J are TRBV7-6 and TRBJ1-1; 7 positions agree with TRBD1. The CDR3 sequence is 14 residues long. The ends lost 0 bases at V and 5 bases at J; junction bases unmatched: 3. Germline V gene sequence: CDR1 SGHVS, CDR2 FNYEAQ. The full variable domain, in which reference TRBV7-6 and TRBJ1-1 provide the parts outside the CDR3, is GAGVSQSPRYKVTKRGQDVALRCDPISGHVSLYWYRQALGQGPEFLTYFNYEAQQDKSGLPNDRFSAERPEGSISTLTIQRTEQRDSAMYRCASSLAQGDTEAFFGQGTRLTVV.

This sequence joins TRBV4-3 and TRBJ2-7; no clear D. V gave up 0 bases and J gave up 4 bases, with 7 bases separating them. The CDR3 has 13 residues. CDR1 LGHNA and CDR2 YSLEER come from the germline V gene. The CDR3 region is CASSQDSGYEQYF. As DNA, the CDR3 is TGCGCCAGCAGCCAAGATTCAGGATACGAGCAGTACTTC.

V is TRBV7-9 and J is TRBJ1-6, with TRBD1 identical over 9 bases. J lost 7 bases, V lost 5 bases, and 6 bases had no gene match. CDR1 and CDR2 (germline): SEHNR, FQNEAQ (reference sequence). This CDR3 region has 15 residues. Written as DNA, the CDR3 is TGTGCCAGCAGCCTCAGCGGGACAGGGAATTCACCCCTCCACTTT. It translates to CASSLSGTGNSPLHF.

V and J are TRBV7-9 and TRBJ2-1; 11 bases match TRBD1. Germline V gene data show CDR1 as SEHNR and CDR2 as FQNEAQ (reference sequence). The V and J ends lost 0 bases and 1 base, in that order; junction bases with no gene match: 5. The length of the CDR3 is 18 residues. CDR3 sequence (DNA): TGTGCCAGCAGCTTAGCGCCGGGACAGGGGGGATCCTACAATGAGCAGTTCTTC. Translated, it gives CASSLAPGQGGSYNEQFF.

The chain has TRBV19 and TRBJ1-5; 10 nucleotides agree with TRBD1. The CDR3 loop spans 15 amino acids. Unmatched junction bases numbered 6, after V lost 5 bases and J lost 5 bases. The germline V gene has CDR1 LNHDA and CDR2 SQIVND (reference sequence). The CDR3 DNA reads as TGTGCCAGTAGTCCGGGACAGGGGCTACATCAGCCCCAGCATTTT. Its protein is CASSPGQGLHQPQHF.

The chain has TRBV5-1 and TRBJ1-1; D perhaps matches TRBD1 (6 bases). Germline lookup yields CDR1 SGHRS and CDR2 YFSETQ. This CDR3 has 14 residues. V lost 7 bases, J lost 0 bases, and 13 bases lay in between. The CDR3 region is CASAIGTMNTEAFF. As DNA, the CDR3 is TGCGCCAGCGCAATCGGGACAATGAACACTGAAGCTTTCTTT.

This chain uses TRBV29-1 with TRBJ2-3; D is perhaps TRBD2 (6 bases). Germline lookup yields CDR1 SQVTM and CDR2 ANQGSEA. V lost 4 bases to trimming and J lost 4 bases, with 15 bases between them. The CDR3 runs to 14 residues. The CDR3 DNA sequence: TGCAGCGTTGCCCGCTTGGGGGAGGCAGATACGCAGTATTTT. Its protein product is CSVARLGEADTQYF.

This clone turned up a few times. The V call is TRBV28, the J call TRBJ2-1, with 8 bases aligning to TRBD2. Unmatched junction bases numbered 10, after V lost 3 bases and J lost 0 bases. This CDR3 is 18 amino acids long. The germline V gene encodes CDR1 MDHEN and CDR2 SYDVKM. CDR3 sequence (DNA): TGTGCCAGCAGTTTGGAAGCTAGCGGGCGGAGCTCCTACAATGAGCAGTTCTTC. Translating gives CASSLEASGRSSYNEQFF.